This T cell receptor (beta chain) stems from a study of spatial heterogeneity in lung cancer. Overall study findings and caveats: Expanded tumor TCRs that were ubiquitous appeared in blood more at resection than follow-up.

This clonotype is medium-sized within its sample. Antigen unknown. TCRdb fed the 5' RACE reads into MiXCR, producing one record per CDR3 protein. This table has approximately 40,000 distinct CDR3 sequences, about 13% appearing once. Described time point: sample taken at primary tumor resection. The CDR3 consists of 11 residues. V shed 4 bases and J shed 3 bases, with 3 bases lying between them. Germline V gives CDR1 MDHEN, CDR2 SYDVKM. The clonotype comes from a male donor with early-stage non-small cell lung cancer. The source material was PBMCs, sampled at surgery. The V and J genes are TRBV28 and TRBJ1-2; D gene unclear. In nucleotides, the CDR3 is TGTGCCAGCAGTTCGTACTATGGCTACACCTTC. Its translation: CASSSYYGYTF.